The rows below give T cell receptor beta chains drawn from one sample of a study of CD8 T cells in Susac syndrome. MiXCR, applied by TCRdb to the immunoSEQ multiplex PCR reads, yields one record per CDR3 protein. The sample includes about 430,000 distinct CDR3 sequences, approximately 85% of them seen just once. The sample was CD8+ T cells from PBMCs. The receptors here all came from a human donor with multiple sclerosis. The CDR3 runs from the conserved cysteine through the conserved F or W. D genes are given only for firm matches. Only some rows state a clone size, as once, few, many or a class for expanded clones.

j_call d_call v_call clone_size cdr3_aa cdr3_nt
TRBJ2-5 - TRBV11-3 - CASSLGLFGTNEEETQYF TGTGCCAGCAGCTTAGGACTCTTCGGGACGAATGAGGAAGAGACCCAGTACTTC
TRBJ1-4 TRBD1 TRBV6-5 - CASSSDPGQGHEKLFF TGTGCCAGCAGTTCAGATCCGGGACAGGGGCATGAAAAACTGTTTTTT
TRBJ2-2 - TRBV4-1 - CASSQEAGYNTGELFF TGCGCCAGCAGCCAAGAGGCAGGGTATAACACCGGGGAGCTGTTTTTT
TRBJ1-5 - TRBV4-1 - CASSQFGGRNQPQHF TGCGCCAGCAGCCAATTCGGTGGACGCAATCAGCCCCAGCATTTT
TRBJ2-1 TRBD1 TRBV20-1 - CSADRGLSYNEQFF TGCAGTGCAGACAGGGGCTTATCCTACAATGAGCAGTTCTTC
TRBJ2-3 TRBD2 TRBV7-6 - CASSLALRGESTDTQYF TGTGCCAGCAGCTTAGCGCTGCGGGGGGAGAGCACAGATACGCAGTATTTT
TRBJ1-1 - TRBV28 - CASSLGGSTEAFF TGTGCCAGCAGTTTAGGCGGGAGCACGGAAGCTTTCTTT
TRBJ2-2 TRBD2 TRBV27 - CASSYLGGEETGELFF TGTGCCAGCAGTTACCTCGGGGGGGAGGAAACCGGGGAGCTGTTTTTT
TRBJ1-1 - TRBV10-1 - CAAQGPNTEAFF TGCGCAGCCCAGGGGCCGAACACTGAAGCTTTCTTT
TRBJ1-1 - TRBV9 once CASSPHESLWGNTEAFF TGTGCCAGCAGCCCCCATGAAAGTTTGTGGGGGAACACTGAAGCTTTCTTT
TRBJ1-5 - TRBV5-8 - CASSYRDSNQPQHF TGTGCCAGCAGCTACCGGGACAGCAATCAGCCCCAGCATTTT
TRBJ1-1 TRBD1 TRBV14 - CASSQEAGGTAFF TGTGCCAGCAGCCAAGAGGCAGGGGGCACAGCTTTCTTT
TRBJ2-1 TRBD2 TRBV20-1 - CSASYTRLAGRDEQFF TGCAGTGCTTCCTACACGCGACTAGCGGGGAGGGATGAGCAGTTCTTC
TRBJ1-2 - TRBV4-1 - CASSQYGEMAGYTF TGCGCCAGCAGCCAATACGGGGAAATGGCAGGCTACACCTTC
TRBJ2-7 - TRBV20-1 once CSARTFAAAYEQYF TGCAGTGCTAGGACGTTTGCCGCCGCCTACGAGCAGTACTTC
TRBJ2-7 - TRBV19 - CASSIHGGSYEQYF TGTGCCAGTAGTATTCACGGCGGGTCCTACGAGCAGTACTTC
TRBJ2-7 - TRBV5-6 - CASRSSRVSYEQYF TGTGCCAGCAGGTCCTCGCGAGTCTCCTACGAGCAGTACTTC
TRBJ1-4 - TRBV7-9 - CASMRPGQGDEKLFF TGTGCCAGCATGCGCCCGGGACAAGGCGATGAAAAACTGTTTTTT
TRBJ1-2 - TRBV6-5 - CASSYGGADGYTF TGTGCCAGCAGTTACGGGGGCGCCGATGGCTACACCTTC
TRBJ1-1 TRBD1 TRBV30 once CAWTLDRVEAFF TGTGCCTGGACTCTAGACAGGGTCGAAGCTTTCTTT
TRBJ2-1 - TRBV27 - CASRVGLQLNEQFF TGTGCCAGCAGAGTGGGCCTCCAGCTTAATGAGCAGTTCTTC
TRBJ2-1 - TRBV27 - CASSSGLASYNEQFF TGTGCCAGCAGTTCGGGACTGGCCTCCTACAATGAGCAGTTCTTC
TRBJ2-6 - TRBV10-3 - CAISERALNSGANVLTF TGTGCCATCAGTGAGCGAGCCCTAAACTCTGGGGCCAACGTCCTGACTTTC
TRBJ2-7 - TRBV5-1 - CASSLKIGGSFEQYF TGCGCCAGCAGCCTGAAGATTGGGGGCTCCTTCGAGCAGTACTTC
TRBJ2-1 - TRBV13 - CASSLGADYNEQFF TGTGCCAGCAGCTTAGGCGCGGACTACAATGAGCAGTTCTTC
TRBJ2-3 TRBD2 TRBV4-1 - CASSQFGLADSTDTQYF TGCGCCAGCAGCCAATTTGGACTAGCGGATAGCACAGATACGCAGTATTTT
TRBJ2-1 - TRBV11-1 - CASSLNISPNPLNEQFF TGTGCCAGCAGCTTAAATATCTCACCGAACCCTCTCAATGAGCAGTTCTTC
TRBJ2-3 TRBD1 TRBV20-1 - CSARDEGGAEGSTDTQYF TGCAGTGCTAGAGATGAAGGGGGCGCAGAAGGTAGCACAGATACGCAGTATTTT
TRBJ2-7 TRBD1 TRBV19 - CACRDRSSYEQYF TGTGCCTGCCGGGACAGGAGCTCCTACGAGCAGTACTTC
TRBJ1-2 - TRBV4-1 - CASSQDLSYTF TGCGCCAGCAGCCAAGATTTGAGCTACACCTTC
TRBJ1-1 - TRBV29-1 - CSVQFSRVAAFF TGCAGCGTCCAGTTTTCCAGGGTTGCAGCTTTCTTT
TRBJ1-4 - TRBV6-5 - CASSYSAGSNEKLFF TGTGCCAGCAGTTACTCGGCAGGGTCTAATGAAAAACTGTTTTTT
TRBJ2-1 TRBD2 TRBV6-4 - CASSALSGRGGDEQFF TGTGCCAGCAGTGCCCTAAGCGGGAGAGGCGGGGATGAGCAGTTCTTC
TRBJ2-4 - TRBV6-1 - CASSEGRNIQYF TGTGCCAGCAGTGAAGGCAGAAACATTCAGTACTTC
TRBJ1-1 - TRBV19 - CASSGISGLNTEAFF TGTGCCAGTAGTGGGATAAGTGGGCTTAACACTGAAGCTTTCTTT
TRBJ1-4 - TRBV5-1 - CASSWSTGTNEKLFF TGCGCCAGCAGCTGGTCGACAGGAACTAATGAAAAACTGTTTTTT
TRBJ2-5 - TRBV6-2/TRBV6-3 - CASSYPQGNRQETQYF TGTGCCAGCAGTTATCCTCAGGGGAATAGGCAAGAGACCCAGTACTTC
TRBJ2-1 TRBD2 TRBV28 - CASSSGGSDYNEQFF TGTGCCAGCAGTTCTGGCGGGAGCGACTACAATGAGCAGTTCTTC